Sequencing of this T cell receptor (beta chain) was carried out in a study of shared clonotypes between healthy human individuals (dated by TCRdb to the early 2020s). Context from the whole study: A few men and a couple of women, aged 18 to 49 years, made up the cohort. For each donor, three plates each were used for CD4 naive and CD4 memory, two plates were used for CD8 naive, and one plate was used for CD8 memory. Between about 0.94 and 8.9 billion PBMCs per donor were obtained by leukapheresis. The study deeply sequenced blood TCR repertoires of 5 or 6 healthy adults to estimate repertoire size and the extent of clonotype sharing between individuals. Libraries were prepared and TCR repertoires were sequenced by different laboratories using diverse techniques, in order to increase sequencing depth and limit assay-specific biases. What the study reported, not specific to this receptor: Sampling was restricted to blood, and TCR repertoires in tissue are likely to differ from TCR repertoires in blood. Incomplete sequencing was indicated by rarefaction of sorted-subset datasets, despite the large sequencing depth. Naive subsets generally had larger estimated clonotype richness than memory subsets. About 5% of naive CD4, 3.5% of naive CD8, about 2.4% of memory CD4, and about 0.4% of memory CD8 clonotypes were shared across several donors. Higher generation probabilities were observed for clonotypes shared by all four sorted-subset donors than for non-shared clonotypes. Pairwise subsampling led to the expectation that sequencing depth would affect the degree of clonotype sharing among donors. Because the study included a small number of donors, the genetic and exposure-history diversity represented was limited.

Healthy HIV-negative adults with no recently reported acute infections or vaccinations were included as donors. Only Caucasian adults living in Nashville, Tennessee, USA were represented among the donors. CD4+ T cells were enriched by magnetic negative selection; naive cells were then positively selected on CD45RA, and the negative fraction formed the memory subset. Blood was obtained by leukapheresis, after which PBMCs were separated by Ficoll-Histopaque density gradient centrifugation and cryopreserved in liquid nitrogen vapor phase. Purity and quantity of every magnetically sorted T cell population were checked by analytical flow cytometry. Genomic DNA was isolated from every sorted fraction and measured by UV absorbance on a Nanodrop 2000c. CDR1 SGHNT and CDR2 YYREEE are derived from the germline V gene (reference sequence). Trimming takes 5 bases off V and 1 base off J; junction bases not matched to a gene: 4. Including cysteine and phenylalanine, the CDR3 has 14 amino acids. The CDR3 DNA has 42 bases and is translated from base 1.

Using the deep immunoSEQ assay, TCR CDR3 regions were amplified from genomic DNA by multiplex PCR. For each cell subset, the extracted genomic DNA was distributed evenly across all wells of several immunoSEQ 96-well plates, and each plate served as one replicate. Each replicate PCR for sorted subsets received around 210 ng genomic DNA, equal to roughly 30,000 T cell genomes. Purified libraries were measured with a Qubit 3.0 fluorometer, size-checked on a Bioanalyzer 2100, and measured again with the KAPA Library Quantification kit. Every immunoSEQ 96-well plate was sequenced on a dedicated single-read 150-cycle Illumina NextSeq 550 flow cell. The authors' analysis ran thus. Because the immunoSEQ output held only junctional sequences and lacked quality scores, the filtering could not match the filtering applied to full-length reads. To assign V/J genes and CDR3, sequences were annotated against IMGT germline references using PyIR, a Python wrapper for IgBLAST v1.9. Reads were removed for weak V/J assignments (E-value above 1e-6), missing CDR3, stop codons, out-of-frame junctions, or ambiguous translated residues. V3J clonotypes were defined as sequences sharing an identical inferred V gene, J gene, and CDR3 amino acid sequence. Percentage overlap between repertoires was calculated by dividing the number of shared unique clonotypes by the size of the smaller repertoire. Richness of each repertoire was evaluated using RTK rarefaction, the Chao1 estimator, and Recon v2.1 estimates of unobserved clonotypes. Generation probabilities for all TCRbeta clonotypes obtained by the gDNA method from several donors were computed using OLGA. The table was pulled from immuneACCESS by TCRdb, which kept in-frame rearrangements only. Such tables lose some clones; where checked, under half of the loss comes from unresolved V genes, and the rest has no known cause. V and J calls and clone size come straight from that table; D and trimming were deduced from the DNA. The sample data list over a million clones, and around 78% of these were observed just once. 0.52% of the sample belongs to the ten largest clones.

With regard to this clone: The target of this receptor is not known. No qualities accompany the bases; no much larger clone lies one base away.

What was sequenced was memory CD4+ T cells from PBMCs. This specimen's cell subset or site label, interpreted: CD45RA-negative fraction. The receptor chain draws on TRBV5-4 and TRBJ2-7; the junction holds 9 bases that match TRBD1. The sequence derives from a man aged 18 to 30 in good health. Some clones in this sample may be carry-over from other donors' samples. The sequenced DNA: TGTGCCAGCAGAAGGGACAGGGCGTCCTACGAGCAGTACTTC. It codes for CASRRDRASYEQYF.